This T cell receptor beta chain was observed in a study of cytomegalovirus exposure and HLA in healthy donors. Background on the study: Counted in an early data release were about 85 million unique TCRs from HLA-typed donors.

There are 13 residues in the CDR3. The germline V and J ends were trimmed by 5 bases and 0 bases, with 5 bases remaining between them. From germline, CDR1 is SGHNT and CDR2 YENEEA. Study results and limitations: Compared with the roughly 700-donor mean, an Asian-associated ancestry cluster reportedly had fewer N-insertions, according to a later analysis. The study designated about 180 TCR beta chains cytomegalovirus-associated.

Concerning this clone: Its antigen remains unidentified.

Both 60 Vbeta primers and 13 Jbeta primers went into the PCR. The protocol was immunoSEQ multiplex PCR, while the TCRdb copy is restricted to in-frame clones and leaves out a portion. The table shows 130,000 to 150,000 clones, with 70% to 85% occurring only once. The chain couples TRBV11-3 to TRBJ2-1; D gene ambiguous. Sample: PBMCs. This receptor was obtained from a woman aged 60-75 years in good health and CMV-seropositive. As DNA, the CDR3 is TGTGCCAGCAGCGCGAGCTCCTACAATGAGCAGTTCTTC. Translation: CASSASSYNEQFF.